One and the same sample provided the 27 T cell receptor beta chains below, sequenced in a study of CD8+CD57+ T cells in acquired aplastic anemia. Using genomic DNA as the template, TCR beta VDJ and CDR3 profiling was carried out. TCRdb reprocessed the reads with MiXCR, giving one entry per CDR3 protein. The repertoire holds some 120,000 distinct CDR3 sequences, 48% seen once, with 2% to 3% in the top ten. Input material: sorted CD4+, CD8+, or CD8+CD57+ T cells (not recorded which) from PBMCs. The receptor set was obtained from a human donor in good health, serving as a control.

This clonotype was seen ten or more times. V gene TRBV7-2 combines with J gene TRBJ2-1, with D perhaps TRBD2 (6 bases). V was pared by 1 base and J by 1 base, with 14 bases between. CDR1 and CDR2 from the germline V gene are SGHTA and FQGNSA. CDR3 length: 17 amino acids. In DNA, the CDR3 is TGTGCCAGCAGCTTAGGGGGTCGTGGGAGGTCCTACAATGAGCAGTTCTTC. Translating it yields CASSLGGRGRSYNEQFF.

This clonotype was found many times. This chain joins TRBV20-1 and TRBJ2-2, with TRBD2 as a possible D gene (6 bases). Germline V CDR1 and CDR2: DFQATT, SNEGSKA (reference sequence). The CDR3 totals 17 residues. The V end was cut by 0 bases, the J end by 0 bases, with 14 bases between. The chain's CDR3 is CSARDRGGASNTGELFF. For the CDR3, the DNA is TGCAGTGCTAGAGATCGAGGAGGGGCCTCGAACACCGGGGAGCTGTTTTTT.

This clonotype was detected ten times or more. As DNA, the CDR3 is TGTGCCAGCAGCTTAGTGGAAGGGAGTAATTCACCCCTCCACTTT. This sequence encodes CASSLVEGSNSPLHF. The genes are TRBV7-2 and TRBJ1-6; D is undetermined. Germline V lookup: CDR1 SGHTA, CDR2 FQGNSA. This CDR3 comprises 15 residues. V lost 1 base to trimming and J lost 6 bases, with 10 bases between them.

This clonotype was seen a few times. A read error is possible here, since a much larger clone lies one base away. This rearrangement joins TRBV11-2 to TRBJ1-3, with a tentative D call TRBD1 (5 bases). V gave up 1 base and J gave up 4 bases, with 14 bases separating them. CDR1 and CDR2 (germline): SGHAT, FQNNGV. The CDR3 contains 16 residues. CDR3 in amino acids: CASSLGGARGGNTIYF. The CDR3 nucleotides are TGTGCCAGCAGCTTAGGAGGGGCTCGAGGCGGAAACACCATATATTTT.

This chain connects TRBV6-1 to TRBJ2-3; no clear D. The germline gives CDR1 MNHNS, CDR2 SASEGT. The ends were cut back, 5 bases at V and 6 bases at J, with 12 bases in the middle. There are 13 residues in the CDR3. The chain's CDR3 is CASSPSLRDTQYF. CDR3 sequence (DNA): TGTGCCAGCAGTCCCTCCCTTCGCGATACGCAGTATTTT.

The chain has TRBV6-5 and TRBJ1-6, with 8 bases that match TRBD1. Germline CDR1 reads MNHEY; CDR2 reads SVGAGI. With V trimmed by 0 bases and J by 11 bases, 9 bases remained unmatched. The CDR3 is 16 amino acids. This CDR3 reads CASSYSTTGDRTPLHF. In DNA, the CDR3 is TGTGCCAGCAGTTACTCAACGACAGGGGACAGGACACCCCTCCACTTT.

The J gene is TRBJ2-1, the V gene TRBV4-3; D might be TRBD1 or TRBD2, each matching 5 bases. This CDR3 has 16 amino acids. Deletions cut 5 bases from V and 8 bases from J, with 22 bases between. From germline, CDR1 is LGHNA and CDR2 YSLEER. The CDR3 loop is CASSFQRSEGSDEQFF. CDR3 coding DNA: TGCGCCAGCAGCTTTCAAAGAAGCGAGGGGAGCGATGAGCAGTTCTTC.

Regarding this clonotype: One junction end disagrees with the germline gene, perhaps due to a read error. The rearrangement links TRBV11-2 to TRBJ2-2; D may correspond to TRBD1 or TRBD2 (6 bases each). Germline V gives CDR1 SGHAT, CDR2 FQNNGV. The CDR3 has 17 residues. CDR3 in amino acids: CASSPWGAGEYTGELLF. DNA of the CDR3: TGTGCCAGCAGCCCGTGGGGGGCAGGGGAATACACCGGGGAGCTGCTTTTT.

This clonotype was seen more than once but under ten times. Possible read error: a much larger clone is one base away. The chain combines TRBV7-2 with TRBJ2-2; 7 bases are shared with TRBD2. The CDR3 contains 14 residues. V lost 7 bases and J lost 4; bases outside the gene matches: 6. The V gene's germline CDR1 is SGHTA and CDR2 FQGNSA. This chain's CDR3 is CASKGGGTTGELFF. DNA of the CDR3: TGTGCCAGCAAAGGCGGGGGTACCACCGGGGAGCTGTTTTTT.

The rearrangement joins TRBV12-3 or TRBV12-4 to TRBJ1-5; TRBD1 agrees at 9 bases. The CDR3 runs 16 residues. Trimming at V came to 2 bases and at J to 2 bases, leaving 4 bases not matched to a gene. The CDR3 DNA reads TGTGCCAGCAGTTTAACAGGGGGCGGAGGCAATCAGCCCCAGCATTTT. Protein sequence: CASSLTGGGGNQPQHF.

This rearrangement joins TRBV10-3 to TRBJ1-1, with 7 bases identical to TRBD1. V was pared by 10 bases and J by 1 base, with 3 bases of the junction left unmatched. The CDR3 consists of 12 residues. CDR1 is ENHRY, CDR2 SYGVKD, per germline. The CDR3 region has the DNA TGTGCCACGAACAGGGGGAACACTGAAGCTTTCTTT. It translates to CATNRGNTEAFF.

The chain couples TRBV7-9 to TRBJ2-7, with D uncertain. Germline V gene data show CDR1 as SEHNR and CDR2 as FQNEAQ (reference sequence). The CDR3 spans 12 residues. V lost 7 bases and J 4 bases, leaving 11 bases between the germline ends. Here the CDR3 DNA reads TGTGCCAGCACCCGTGAAGGGTACGAGCAGTACTTC. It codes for CASTREGYEQYF.

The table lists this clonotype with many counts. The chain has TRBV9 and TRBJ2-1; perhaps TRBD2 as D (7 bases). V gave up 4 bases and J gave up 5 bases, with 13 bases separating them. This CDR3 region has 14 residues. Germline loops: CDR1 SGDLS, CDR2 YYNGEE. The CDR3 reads CASSPGGSDNEQFF. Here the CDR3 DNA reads TGTGCCAGCAGCCCGGGGGGCTCGGACAATGAGCAGTTCTTC.

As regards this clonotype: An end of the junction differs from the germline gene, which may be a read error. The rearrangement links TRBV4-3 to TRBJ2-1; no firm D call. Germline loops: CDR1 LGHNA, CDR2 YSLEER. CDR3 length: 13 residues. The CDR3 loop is CASGQVFDNEQFF. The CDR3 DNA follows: TGCGCCAGCGGCCAAGTCTTCGACAATGAGCAGTTCTTC.

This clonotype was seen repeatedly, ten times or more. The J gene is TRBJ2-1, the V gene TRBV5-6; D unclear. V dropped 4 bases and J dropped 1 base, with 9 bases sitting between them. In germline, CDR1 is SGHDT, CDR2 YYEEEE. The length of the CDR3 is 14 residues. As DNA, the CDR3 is TGTGCCAGCAGCCTCAGCGCATCCTACAATGAGCAGTTCTTC. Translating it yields CASSLSASYNEQFF. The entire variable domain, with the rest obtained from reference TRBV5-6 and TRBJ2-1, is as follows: DAGVTQSPTHLIKTRGQQVTLRCSPKSGHDTVSWYQQALGQGPQFIFQYYEEEERQRGNFPDRFSGHQFPNYSSELNVNALLLGDSALYLCASSLSASYNEQFFGPGTRLTVL.

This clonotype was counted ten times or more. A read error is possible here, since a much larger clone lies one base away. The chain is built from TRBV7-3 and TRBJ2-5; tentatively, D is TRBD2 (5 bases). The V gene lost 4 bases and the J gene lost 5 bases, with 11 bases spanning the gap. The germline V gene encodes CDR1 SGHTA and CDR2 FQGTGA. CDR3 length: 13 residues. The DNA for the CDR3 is TGTGCCAGCAGCTCTGGGTCGGGGGAGACCCAGTACTTC. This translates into CASSSGSGETQYF.

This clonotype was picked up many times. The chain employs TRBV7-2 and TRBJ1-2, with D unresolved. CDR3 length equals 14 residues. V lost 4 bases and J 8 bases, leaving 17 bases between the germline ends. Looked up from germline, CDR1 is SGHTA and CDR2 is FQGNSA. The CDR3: CASSSYLTALGYTF. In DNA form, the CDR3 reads TGTGCCAGCAGCTCCTACTTGACTGCGCTCGGCTACACCTTC. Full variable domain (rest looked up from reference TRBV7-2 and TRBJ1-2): GAGVSQSPSNKVTEKGKDVELRCDPISGHTALYWYRQSLGQGLEFLIYFQGNSAPDKSGLPSDRFSAERTGGSVSTLTIQRTQQEDSAVYLCASSSYLTALGYTFGSGTRLTVV.

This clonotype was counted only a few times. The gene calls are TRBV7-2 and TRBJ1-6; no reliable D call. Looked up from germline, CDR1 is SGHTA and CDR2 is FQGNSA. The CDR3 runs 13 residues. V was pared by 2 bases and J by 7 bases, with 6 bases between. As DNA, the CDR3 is TGTGCCAGCAGCTTAAGGGTGAATTCACCCCTCCACTTT. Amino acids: CASSLRVNSPLHF.

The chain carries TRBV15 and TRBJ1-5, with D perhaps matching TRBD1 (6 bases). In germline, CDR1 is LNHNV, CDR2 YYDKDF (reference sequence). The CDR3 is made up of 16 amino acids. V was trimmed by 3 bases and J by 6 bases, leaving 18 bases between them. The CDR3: CATSSHADRYSQPQHF. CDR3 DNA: TGTGCCACCAGCAGCCACGCCGACAGGTACAGTCAGCCCCAGCATTTT.

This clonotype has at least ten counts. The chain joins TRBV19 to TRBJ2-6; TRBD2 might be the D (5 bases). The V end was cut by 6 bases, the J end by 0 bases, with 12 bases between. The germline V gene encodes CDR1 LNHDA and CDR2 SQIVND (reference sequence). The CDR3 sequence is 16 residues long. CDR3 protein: CASSLGRGSGANVLTF. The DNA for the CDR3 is TGTGCCAGTAGCCTCGGACGGGGCTCTGGGGCCAACGTCCTGACTTTC. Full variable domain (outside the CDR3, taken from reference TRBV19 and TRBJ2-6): DGGITQSPKYLFRKEGQNVTLSCEQNLNHDAMYWYRQDPGQGLRLIYYSQIVNDFQKGDIAEGYSVSREKKESFPLTVTSAQKNPTAFYLCASSLGRGSGANVLTFGAGSRLTVL.

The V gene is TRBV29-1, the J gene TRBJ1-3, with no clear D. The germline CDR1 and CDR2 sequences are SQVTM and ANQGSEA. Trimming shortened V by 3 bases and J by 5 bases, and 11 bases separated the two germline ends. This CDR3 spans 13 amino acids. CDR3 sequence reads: CSVEVQERNTIYF. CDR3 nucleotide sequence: TGCAGCGTTGAGGTCCAGGAGAGAAACACCATATATTTT.

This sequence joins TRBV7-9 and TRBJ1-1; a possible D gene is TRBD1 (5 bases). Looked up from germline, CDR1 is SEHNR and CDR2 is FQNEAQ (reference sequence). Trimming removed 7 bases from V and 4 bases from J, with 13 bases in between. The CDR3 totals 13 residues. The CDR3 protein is CASTHGGATEAFF. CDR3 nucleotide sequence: TGTGCCAGCACTCACGGGGGAGCCACTGAAGCTTTCTTT.

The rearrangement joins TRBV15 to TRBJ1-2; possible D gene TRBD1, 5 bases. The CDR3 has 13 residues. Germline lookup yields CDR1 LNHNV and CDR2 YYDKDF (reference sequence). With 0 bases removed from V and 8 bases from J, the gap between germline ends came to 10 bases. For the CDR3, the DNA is TGTGCCACCAGCAGAGATGGGGCGGAAGGCTACACCTTC. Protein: CATSRDGAEGYTF.

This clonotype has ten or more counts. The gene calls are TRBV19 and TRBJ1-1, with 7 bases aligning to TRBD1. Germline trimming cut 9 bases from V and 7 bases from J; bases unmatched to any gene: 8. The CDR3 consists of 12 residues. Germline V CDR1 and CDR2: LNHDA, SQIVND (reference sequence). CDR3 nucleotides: TGTGCCAGCGGAGGGACAGAGCTTGAAGCTTTCTTT. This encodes CASGGTELEAFF.

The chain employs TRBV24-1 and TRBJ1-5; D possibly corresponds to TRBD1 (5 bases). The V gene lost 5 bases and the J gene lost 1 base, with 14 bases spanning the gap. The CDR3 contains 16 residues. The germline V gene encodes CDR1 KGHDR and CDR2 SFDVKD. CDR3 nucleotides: TGTGCCACCAGTGCGACCGGGCAGGGAAGCAATCAGCCCCAGCATTTT. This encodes CATSATGQGSNQPQHF.

The CDR3 spells CASSWGQGVNTEAFF. CDR3 nucleotides: TGTGCCAGTAGCTGGGGACAGGGTGTAAACACTGAAGCTTTCTTT. The chain employs TRBV19 and TRBJ1-1; 9 positions match TRBD1. V gave up 6 bases and J gave up 2 bases; unmatched junction bases: 7. The length of the CDR3 is 15 residues. The germline V gene encodes CDR1 LNHDA and CDR2 SQIVND (reference sequence).

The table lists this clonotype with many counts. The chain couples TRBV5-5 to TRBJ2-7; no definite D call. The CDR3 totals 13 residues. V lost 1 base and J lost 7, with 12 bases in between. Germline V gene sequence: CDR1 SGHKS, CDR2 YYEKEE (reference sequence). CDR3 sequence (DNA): TGTGCCAGCAGCTTGAGGCCAGATCTAGAGCAGTACTTC. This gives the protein CASSLRPDLEQYF.